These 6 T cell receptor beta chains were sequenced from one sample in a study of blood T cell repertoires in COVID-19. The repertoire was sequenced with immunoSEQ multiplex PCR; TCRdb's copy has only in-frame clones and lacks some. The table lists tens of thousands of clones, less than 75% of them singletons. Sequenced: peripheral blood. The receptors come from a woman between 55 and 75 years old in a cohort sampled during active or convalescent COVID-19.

Here the CDR3 reads CASSLEGTGDLPLHF. The CDR3 DNA reads TGTGCCAGCAGCTTAGAGGGGACAGGAGATCTACCCCTCCACTTT. The gene calls are TRBV11-2 and TRBJ1-6; the match to TRBD1 covers 8 bases. The CDR3 sequence is 15 residues long. CDR1 is SGHAT, CDR2 FQNNGV, per germline. V shed 0 bases and J 12 bases; nucleotides not matched to a gene: 7.

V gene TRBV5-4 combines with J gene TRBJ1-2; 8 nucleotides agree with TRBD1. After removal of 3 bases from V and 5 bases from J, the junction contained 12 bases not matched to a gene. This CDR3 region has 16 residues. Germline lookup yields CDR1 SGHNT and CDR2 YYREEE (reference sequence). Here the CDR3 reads CASSSRTGGMWYGYTF. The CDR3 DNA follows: TGTGCCAGCAGCTCGAGAACAGGGGGAATGTGGTATGGCTACACCTTC.

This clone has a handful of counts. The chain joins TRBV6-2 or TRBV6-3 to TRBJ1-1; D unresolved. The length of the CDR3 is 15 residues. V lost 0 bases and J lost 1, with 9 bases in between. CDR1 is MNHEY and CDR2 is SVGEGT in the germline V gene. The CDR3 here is CASSYSGGRNTEAFF. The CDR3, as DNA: TGTGCCAGCAGTTACTCGGGAGGGAGGAACACTGAAGCTTTCTTT.

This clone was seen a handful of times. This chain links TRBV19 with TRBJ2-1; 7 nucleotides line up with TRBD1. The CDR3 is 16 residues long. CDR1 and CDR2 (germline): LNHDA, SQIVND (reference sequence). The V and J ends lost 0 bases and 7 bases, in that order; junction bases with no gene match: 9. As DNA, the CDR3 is TGTGCCAGTAGTATAGATAGGGGGCCCCTTACAAATGAGCAGTTCTTC. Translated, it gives CASSIDRGPLTNEQFF.

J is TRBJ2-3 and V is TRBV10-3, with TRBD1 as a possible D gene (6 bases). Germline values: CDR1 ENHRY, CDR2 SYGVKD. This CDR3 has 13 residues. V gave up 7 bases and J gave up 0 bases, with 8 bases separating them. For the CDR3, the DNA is TGTGCCATCAACACAGGGAGCACAGATACGCAGTATTTT. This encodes CAINTGSTDTQYF.

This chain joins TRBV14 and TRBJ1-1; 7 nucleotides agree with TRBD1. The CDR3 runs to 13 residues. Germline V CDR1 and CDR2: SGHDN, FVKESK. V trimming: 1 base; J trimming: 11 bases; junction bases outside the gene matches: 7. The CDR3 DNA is TGTGCCAGCAGCCAAGTACAGGGGATCGCCGCTTTCTTT. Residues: CASSQVQGIAAFF.